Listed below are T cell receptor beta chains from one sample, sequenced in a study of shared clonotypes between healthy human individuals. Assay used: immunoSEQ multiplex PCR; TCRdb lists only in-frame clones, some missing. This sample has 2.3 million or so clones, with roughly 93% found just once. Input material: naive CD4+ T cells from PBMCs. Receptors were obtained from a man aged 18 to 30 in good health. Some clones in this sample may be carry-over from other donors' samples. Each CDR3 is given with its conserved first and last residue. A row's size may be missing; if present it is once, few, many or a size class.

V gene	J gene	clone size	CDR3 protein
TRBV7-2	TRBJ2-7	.	CASSLRPGTSGDYEQYF
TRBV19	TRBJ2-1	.	CASSIGGPGTKGTVGNNEQFF
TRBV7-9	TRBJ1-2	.	CASSSEGRDYGYTF
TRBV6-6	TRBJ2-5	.	CASSPRETQYF
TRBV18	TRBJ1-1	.	CASSPRSLGLFAEAFF
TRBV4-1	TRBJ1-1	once	CASSQDVRQGLNTEAFF
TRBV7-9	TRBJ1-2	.	CASSPGRGMYGYTF
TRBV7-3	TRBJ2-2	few	CASSSLGGGTGELFF
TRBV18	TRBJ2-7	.	CASSPKTSGSSYEQYF
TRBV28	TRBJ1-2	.	CAASRQRYGYTF
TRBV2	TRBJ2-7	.	CASTRDGYEQYF
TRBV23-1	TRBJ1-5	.	CASSLRNNADRLNQPQHF
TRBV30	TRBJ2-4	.	CAWSTDSYQNIQYF
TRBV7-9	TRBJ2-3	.	CASSLTITTDTQYF
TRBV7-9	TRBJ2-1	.	CASSTTGLYNEQFF
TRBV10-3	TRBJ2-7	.	CAIRVGNEQYF
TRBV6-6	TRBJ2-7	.	CASSPYGVSSYEQYF
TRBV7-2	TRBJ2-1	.	CASSLEGTVGNEQFF
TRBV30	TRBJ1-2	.	CASQEWGQLISGYTF
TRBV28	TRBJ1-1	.	CASKVRTAEAFF
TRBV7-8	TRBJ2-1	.	CASSLGLAADEQFF
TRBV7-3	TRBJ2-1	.	CASSRSARGQSLSSYNEQFF
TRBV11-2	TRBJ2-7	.	CASSTPRLEEQYF
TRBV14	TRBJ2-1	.	CASSQVGRQFF
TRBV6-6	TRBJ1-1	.	CASRDGLGNTEAFF
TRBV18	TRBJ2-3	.	CASSLGQGTDTQYF
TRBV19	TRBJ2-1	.	CASSIGGREIEQFF
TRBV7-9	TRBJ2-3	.	CASSLGLGLAVTDTQYF
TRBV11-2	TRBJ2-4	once	CASSLYLQGKNIQYF
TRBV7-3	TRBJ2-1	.	CASTLSRDPGNEQFF
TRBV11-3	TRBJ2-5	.	CASSSGTGYGGETQYF
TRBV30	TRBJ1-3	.	CARQYSGNTIYF
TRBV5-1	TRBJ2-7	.	CASSSDPGLRGEQYF
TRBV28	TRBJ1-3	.	CASTGTGNTIYF
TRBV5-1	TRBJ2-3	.	CASSTKQGPTDTQYF
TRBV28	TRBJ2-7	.	CASSLTGPYEQYF
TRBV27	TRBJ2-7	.	CASSLGLGTGPPYEQYF
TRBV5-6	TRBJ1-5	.	CASSLGQGGNQPQHF
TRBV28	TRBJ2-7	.	CASSPGQDSYEQYF
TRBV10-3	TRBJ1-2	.	CAIKGQGNYGYTF
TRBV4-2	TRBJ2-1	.	CASSQGLARSYNEQFF
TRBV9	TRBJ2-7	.	CASSVGSGAGLEQYF
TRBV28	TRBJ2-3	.	CASRQDSHTQYF
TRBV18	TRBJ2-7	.	CASSPTDSTYEQYF
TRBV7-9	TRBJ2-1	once	CASSRGAGEQFF
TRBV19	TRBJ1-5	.	CATKKGGQGNGQPQHF
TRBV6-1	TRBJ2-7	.	CASSGMTSGSYEQYF
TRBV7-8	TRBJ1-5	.	CASSWKGDQPQHF
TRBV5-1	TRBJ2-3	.	CASSTPRGPSDTQYF
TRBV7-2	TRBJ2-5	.	CASSLGGGIWETQYF
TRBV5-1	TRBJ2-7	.	CASSLAARGGYEQYF
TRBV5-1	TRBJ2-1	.	CASSLTSGTSYNEQFF
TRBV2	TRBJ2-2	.	CASRARTGGNTGELFF
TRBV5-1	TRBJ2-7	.	CASSLGTALNEQYF
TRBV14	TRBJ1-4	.	CASSRGTGGGEKLFF